Listed here are 20 T cell receptor beta chains from one sample, sequenced in a study of beta chain features in type 1 diabetes. General study results and limits: Within each of all four CD4+ subsets, Type 1 diabetes patients had TCRB CDR3s that were moderately but significantly shorter.

Reverse transcription of all isolated RNA meant that expressed TCRB transcripts were sequenced. TCRdb's table, derived via immunoSEQ multiplex PCR, lists solely in-frame clones and lacks some. The sample consists of nearly 700,000 clones, roughly an eighth of them appearing once. These receptors' antigens are unknown. The sample comprised naive CD4+ T cells from blood. The receptors stem from a man younger than 35 with type 1 diabetes.

This clone was counted between two and nine times. Other nucleotide sequences from this sample produce the same CDR3. J is TRBJ2-2 and V is TRBV9, with D possibly matching TRBD1 (6 bases). Trimming took 0 bases from V and 0 from J, leaving 9 bases between them. The CDR3 is made up of 16 amino acids. CDR1 is SGDLS, CDR2 YYNGEE, per germline. CDR3 DNA sequence: TGTGCCAGCAGCGTAGGGGCAGGGGCGAACACCGGGGAGCTGTTTTTT. Amino acids: CASSVGAGANTGELFF.

A few counts support this clone. The V call is TRBV9, the J call TRBJ2-1, with D possibly being TRBD1 (6 bases). The germline V gene encodes CDR1 SGDLS and CDR2 YYNGEE. The CDR3 length is 14 residues. The V end was cut by 0 bases, the J end by 7 bases, with 11 bases between. The CDR3 spells CASSVAQGVNEQFF. For the CDR3, the DNA is TGTGCCAGCAGCGTAGCACAGGGAGTAAATGAGCAGTTCTTC.

CDR3 coding DNA: TGTGCCAGCAGTTTGAACAGGGTGGACATTCAGTACTTC. Its protein is CASSLNRVDIQYF. This sequence joins TRBV28 and TRBJ2-4; TRBD1 is a possible D gene (6 bases). The CDR3 spans 13 residues. The V end was cut by 3 bases, the J end by 8 bases, with 11 bases between. CDR1 is MDHEN and CDR2 is SYDVKM in the germline V gene. The full variable domain, with the rest looked up from reference TRBV28 and TRBJ2-4, is DVKVTQSSRYLVKRTGEKVFLECVQDMDHENMFWYRQDPGLGLRLIYFSYDVKMKEKGDIPEGYSVSREKKERFSLILESASTNQTSMYLCASSLNRVDIQYFGAGTRLSVL.

V and J are TRBV15 and TRBJ2-7; D gene unclear. The V gene's germline CDR1 is LNHNV and CDR2 YYDKDF (reference sequence). The CDR3 loop spans 12 amino acids. The germline V and J ends were trimmed by 2 bases and 3 bases, with 5 bases remaining between them. CDR3 region: CATSRNGYEQYF. As DNA, the CDR3 is TGTGCCACCAGCAGAAATGGCTACGAGCAGTACTTC. Based on the CDR3 plus reference TRBV15 and TRBJ2-7, the full variable domain is DAMVIQNPRYQVTQFGKPVTLSCSQTLNHNVMYWYQQKSSQAPKLLFHYYDKDFNNEADTPDNFQSRRPNTSFCFLDIRSPGLGDTAMYLCATSRNGYEQYFGPGTRLTVT.

Comment on this clone: Additional DNA sequences in this sample encode the identical CDR3. CDR3 DNA sequence: TGTGCCAGCAGCTTTGGATCCCAAGAGACCCAGTACTTC. It specifies CASSFGSQETQYF. The J gene is TRBJ2-5, the V gene TRBV7-2; D not resolved. The CDR3 loop spans 13 amino acids. CDR1 SGHTA and CDR2 FQGNSA come from the germline V gene. Trimming took off 3 bases at V and 1 base at J, with 6 bases between the two ends.

The gene calls are TRBV29-1 and TRBJ1-1, with a tentative D call TRBD1 (5 bases). The V end lost 2 bases, the J end lost 3 bases, and 16 bases lay between the germline ends. CDR1 and CDR2 from the germline V gene are SQVTM and ANQGSEA. This CDR3 is built from 15 residues. Written as DNA, the CDR3 is TGCAGCGTTGAACTCCCCGGCAGGGCGGACACTGAAGCTTTCTTT. This encodes CSVELPGRADTEAFF.

The rearrangement links TRBV21-1 to TRBJ2-1; TRBD2 is the table's D call and was not checked against the DNA. TRBV21-1 corresponds to a pseudogene. This CDR3 contains 19 residues. The CDR3 loop reads CASSTRLADGTSSYNEQFF. In DNA, the CDR3 is TGTGCCAGCAGCACTAGACTAGCCGATGGCACGAGCTCCTACAATGAGCAGTTCTTC.

This clone showed up just a few times. This chain connects TRBV29-1 to TRBJ2-7; 8 bases fit TRBD1. V trimming: 7 bases; J trimming: 1 base; junction bases outside the gene matches: 9. Germline V gives CDR1 SQVTM, CDR2 ANQGSEA. The CDR3 covers 14 residues. CDR3 nucleotide sequence: TGCAGCGCCTTAGGCGGGACAGGATCCTACGAGCAGTACTTC. It translates to CSALGGTGSYEQYF.

V is TRBV30 and J is TRBJ2-1, with D maybe TRBD2 (6 bases). V was cut by 5 bases and J by 9 bases, with 17 bases left in between. This CDR3 region has 13 residues. The germline V gene has CDR1 GTSNPN and CDR2 SVGIG (reference sequence). CDR3 coding DNA: TGTGCCTGGGTAGAGGAGGGTCTTGGTGAGCAGTTCTTC. Its translation: CAWVEEGLGEQFF.

This chain uses TRBV12-5 with TRBJ2-4, with no clear D. The V end was cut by 4 bases, the J end by 0 bases, with 13 bases between. The CDR3 has 16 residues. The germline V gene has CDR1 LGHNT and CDR2 FRNRAP. The DNA of the CDR3 is TGTGCTAGTGGTTCCCGGACCAATCTAGCCAAAAACATTCAGTACTTC. The encoded protein is CASGSRTNLAKNIQYF.

V usage is TRBV7-9 and J usage is TRBJ1-2; a possible D gene is TRBD1 (6 bases). The germline V gene has CDR1 SEHNR and CDR2 FQNEAQ (reference sequence). V lost 6 bases and J 3 bases, leaving 14 bases between the germline ends. The CDR3 spans 14 residues. The CDR3, as DNA: TGTGCCAGCAGTTCCTCCGGGGGCGACTATGGCTACACCTTC. Its translation is CASSSSGGDYGYTF.

Turning to this clone: Additional DNA sequences in this sample encode the identical CDR3. This chain uses TRBV7-8 with TRBJ1-5, with 7 bases aligning to TRBD1. The length of the CDR3 is 14 residues. V gave up 1 base and J gave up 4 bases; unmatched junction bases: 1. CDR1 and CDR2 from the germline V gene are SGHVS and FQNEAQ. The CDR3 nucleotides are TGTGCCAGCAGCTTAGGACAGGGAAATCAGCCCCAGCATTTT. Protein sequence: CASSLGQGNQPQHF. Variable domain in full (rest from reference TRBV7-8 and TRBJ1-5): GAGVSQSPRYKVAKRGQDVALRCDPISGHVSLFWYQQALGQGPEFLTYFQNEAQLDKSGLPSDRFFAERPEGSVSTLKIQRTQQEDSAVYLCASSLGQGNQPQHFGDGTRLSIL.

V usage is TRBV28 and J usage is TRBJ2-4; the match to TRBD1 covers 10 bases. Germline assignment: CDR1 MDHEN and CDR2 SYDVKM. The CDR3 totals 17 residues. V lost 4 bases and J lost 1; bases outside the gene matches: 7. The CDR3 loop reads CASSWDRGRGAKNIQYF. The DNA of the CDR3 is TGTGCCAGCAGTTGGGACAGGGGAAGAGGGGCCAAAAACATTCAGTACTTC. Drawing the rest from reference TRBV28 and TRBJ2-4, the complete variable domain is DVKVTQSSRYLVKRTGEKVFLECVQDMDHENMFWYRQDPGLGLRLIYFSYDVKMKEKGDIPEGYSVSREKKERFSLILESASTNQTSMYLCASSWDRGRGAKNIQYFGAGTRLSVL.

The V gene is TRBV6-5, the J gene TRBJ2-3; no clear D. The CDR3 contains 14 residues. Germline lookup yields CDR1 MNHEY and CDR2 SVGAGI. The V end was cut by 6 bases, the J end by 4 bases, with 14 bases between. The CDR3 DNA reads as TGTGCCAGCAGCAAAGGGCCGCGCCCAGATACGCAGTATTTT. The encoded protein is CASSKGPRPDTQYF.

This clone was seen a few times. This chain connects TRBV5-1 to TRBJ1-2; D remains unclear. This CDR3 comprises 14 residues. Germline V CDR1 and CDR2: SGHRS, YFSETQ. Trimming stripped 0 bases from V and 7 bases from J, with 13 bases between. The CDR3 sequence: CASSLAFLGSGYTF. DNA for the CDR3: TGCGCCAGCAGCTTGGCGTTCCTTGGATCTGGCTACACCTTC.

This clone was recorded only once. The V gene is TRBV15, the J gene TRBJ2-1; D not resolved. This CDR3 comprises 16 residues. The germline gives CDR1 LNHNV, CDR2 YYDKDF (reference sequence). V lost 3 bases and J 0 bases, leaving 12 bases between the germline ends. Here the CDR3 DNA reads TGTGCCACCAGCAGGGTCCCCGGACGCTCCTACAATGAGCAGTTCTTC. It specifies CATSRVPGRSYNEQFF.

The rearrangement joins TRBV7-2 to TRBJ1-2; D is unclear. The germline V and J ends were trimmed by 5 bases and 5 bases, with 12 bases remaining between them. The CDR3 has 13 residues. CDR1 is SGHTA, CDR2 FQGNSA, per germline. The CDR3 DNA follows: TGTGCCAGCAGCCTGGACGGGAGTTATGGCTACACCTTC. Translation: CASSLDGSYGYTF.

This clone was seen more than once but under ten times. The V call is TRBV27, the J call TRBJ1-6, with TRBD1 matching over 8 bases. Germline V gene lookup returns CDR1 MNHEY and CDR2 SMNVEV (reference sequence). V gave up 2 bases and J gave up 13 bases; unmatched junction bases: 1. The CDR3 has 12 residues. The CDR3 sequence: CASSLGTGPLHF. CDR3 in DNA: TGTGCCAGCAGTTTAGGGACAGGCCCCCTCCACTTT.

This rearrangement joins TRBV6-1 to TRBJ1-3; D gene uncertain. V was trimmed by 4 bases and J by 0 bases, leaving 13 bases between them. Germline loops: CDR1 MNHNS, CDR2 SASEGT. This CDR3 contains 16 residues. The CDR3 protein is CASSGRPYFSGNTIYF. The CDR3 nucleotides are TGTGCCAGCAGTGGACGGCCATACTTCTCTGGAAACACCATATATTTT.

This clone was observed a few times. The chain couples TRBV4-1 to TRBJ1-2, with TRBD1 matching 8 bases. V lost 3 bases, J lost 6 bases, and 3 bases stayed unmatched. Germline assignment: CDR1 MGHRA and CDR2 YSYEKL. The CDR3 spans 13 residues. The CDR3 region has the DNA TGCGCCAGCAGCCACGCAGGGGGCGATGGCTACACCTTC. Its protein product is CASSHAGGDGYTF.